This TCR beta chain emerged from a study of cytomegalovirus exposure and HLA in healthy donors. About the study: HLA-typed donors were the source of about 85 million unique TCRs, which an early data release held. Caucasian-associated ancestry cluster membership applied to approximately 80% of several hundred genotyped donors. Notes on the study in general: Most TCR beta V segments were productive about 87% or about 30% of the time in an earlier analysis.

In the PCR, 60 Vbeta and 13 Jbeta primers were used. Here immunoSEQ multiplex PCR was the method, and the copy in TCRdb shows in-frame clones only, minus some. The repertoire consists of 150,000 to 200,000 clones, with around 73% occurring once and the leading ten covering 2% to 2.5%. Germline V lookup: CDR1 SGHAT, CDR2 FQNNGV. V was pared by 5 bases and J by 3 bases, with 9 bases of the junction left unmatched. CDR3 size: 15 residues. In this sample, this clone turned up once. Antigen unknown. The clonotype originates from a man in his fifties or sixties in good health and CMV-seronegative. V and J are TRBV11-2 and TRBJ2-7; 8 positions agree with TRBD2. The sample taken for sequencing was PBMCs. The chain's CDR3 is CASSVSSAGVYEQYF. The CDR3 DNA is TGTGCCAGCAGCGTTTCGTCAGCGGGAGTCTACGAGCAGTACTTC.